Here is one TCR beta chain with its context. Its antigen is as yet unknown. Authors' analysis steps: Across clinicopathological groups, CDR3 differences served as the basis for building a distant-metastasis classifier for papillary thyroid cancer. TCRdb reanalyzed the PCR reads with MiXCR. The authors' filters were not applied to this entry. The sample lists 15,000 or so clones, approximately 3.9% occurring once. The entry originates in a study of metastatic and nonmetastatic thyroid tumors. Study-wide background: Blood and tumor or nodule tissue repertoires from malignant and benign thyroid patients were compared. Study-wide findings and caveats: Compared with benign nodules, malignant thyroid tumors were reported to have significantly higher TCR beta diversity in both blood and tumor.

No treatment of any kind had been given to any patient before thyroid surgery. Germline V gene lookup returns CDR1 LGHNA and CDR2 YNFKEQ. V was clipped by 5 bases and J by 3 bases, with 20 bases between them. The CDR3 consists of 16 residues. The chain recombines TRBV4-2 with TRBJ2-7, with D possibly TRBD1 on 6 matching bases. Sequencing was done on a sample of tumor tissue. The origin of this receptor is a female donor with papillary thyroid cancer or a benign thyroid nodule (not recorded which). Some clones in this sample may be carry-over from other donors' samples. CDR3 sequence (DNA): TGTGCCAGCAGCGACGCCCCGGGGCAGGGGAACTACGAGCAGTACTTC. It encodes CASSDAPGQGNYEQYF.